This section outlines one T cell receptor beta chain sequence together with its context. An end of the junction differs from the germline gene, which may be a read error. The CDR3 length is 17 residues. Germline CDR1 is SGHAT and CDR2 is FQNNGV. The record originates from a study of blood T cell repertoires in COVID-19. Background on the study: From the United States, Italy and Spain came samples of acute and convalescent COVID-19. In each case, the material was cDNA or gDNA derived from T cells, B-cell-depleted T cells, or PBMCs.

Per the authors' pipeline: It was from reference gene primer amplification that nucleated cell counts were estimated. The protocol was immunoSEQ multiplex PCR, while the TCRdb copy is restricted to in-frame clones and leaves out a portion. The V and J calls and clone size come from that table; D and trimming were worked out from the DNA. The profile shows about 13,000 clones, around 89% of them singletons. The chain links TRBV11-2 to TRBJ2-5; TRBD2 aligns across 9 bases. Sample: peripheral blood. This sequence was found in a human donor with active COVID-19. The donor label of this sample is uncertain. In nucleotides, the CDR3 is TGTGCCAGCAGCTTACTTCCGGGACTAGCTACCCAAGGGACCCAGTACTTC. It specifies CASSLLPGLATQGTQYF.